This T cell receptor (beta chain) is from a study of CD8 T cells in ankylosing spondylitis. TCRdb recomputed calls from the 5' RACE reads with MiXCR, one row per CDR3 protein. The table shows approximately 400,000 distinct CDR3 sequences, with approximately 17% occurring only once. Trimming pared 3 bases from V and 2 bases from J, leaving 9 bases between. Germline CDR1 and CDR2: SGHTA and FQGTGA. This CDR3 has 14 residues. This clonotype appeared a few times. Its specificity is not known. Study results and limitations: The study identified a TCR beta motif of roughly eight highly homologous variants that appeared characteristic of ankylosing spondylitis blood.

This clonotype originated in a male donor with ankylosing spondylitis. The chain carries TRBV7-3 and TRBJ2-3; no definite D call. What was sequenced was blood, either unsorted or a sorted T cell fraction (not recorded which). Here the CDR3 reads CASSFGRHTDTQYF. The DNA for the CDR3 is TGTGCCAGCAGCTTCGGCAGGCACACAGATACGCAGTATTTT.